This TCR beta chain was sequenced for a study of CD8+ T cells in alopecia areata. Punch biopsies of lesional scalp, plus peripheral blood, were taken from alopecia areata patients. Reverse transcribed after extraction, RNA yielded cDNA as the sequencing template. Generated by immunoSEQ multiplex PCR, the TCRdb table keeps only in-frame clones and is missing some. The sample carries approximately 58,000 clones, roughly two fifths recorded once. The sample consisted of NKG2D-low CD8+ T cells sorted from blood. The TCR comes from a human donor with alopecia areata.

In DNA form, the CDR3 reads TGTGCCAGCAGCTTTCCCGGGGAGCTGTTTTTT. Amino acid sequence: CASSFPGELFF. The chain recombines TRBV11-2 with TRBJ2-2; D unresolved. Germline CDR1 reads SGHAT; CDR2 reads FQNNGV. This CDR3 has 11 residues. The V end lost 3 bases, the J end lost 6 bases, and 2 bases lay between the germline ends. Full variable domain (remainder filled in from reference TRBV11-2 and TRBJ2-2): EAGVAQSPRYKIIEKRQSVAFWCNPISGHATLYWYQQILGQGPKLLIQFQNNGVVDDSQLPKDRFSAERLKGVDSTLKIQPAKLEDSAVYLCASSFPGELFFGEGSRLTVL.